This T cell receptor beta chain appears in the sequencing data of a study of blood T cell repertoires in COVID-19. For the study at large: Samples came from the United States, Italy and Spain, spanning acute and convalescent COVID-19. T cells, B-cell-depleted T cells, or PBMCs supplied cDNA or gDNA.

V gave up 0 bases and J gave up 1 base; unmatched junction bases: 5. The length of the CDR3 is 17 residues. Germline CDR1 reads MNHNS; CDR2 reads SASEGT. One Seattle source followed patients from active infection through their disease course. In the original analysis: Researchers report that nucleated cell counts were estimated from reference gene primer amplification. Only in-frame clones appear in the TCRdb table, and some are missing; sequencing was by immunoSEQ multiplex PCR. The V and J calls and the clone size are those of that table, but D and trimming were determined from the DNA. The profile shows approximately 50,000 clones, approximately 80% of them singletons.

Sequencing used peripheral blood. V gene TRBV6-1 combines with J gene TRBJ2-7, with 11 bases aligning to TRBD2. This receptor was taken from a man older than 75 with COVID-19, enrolled during active disease. The CDR3 spells CASSEALTSGSSYEQYV. The CDR3 DNA reads TGTGCCAGCAGTGAAGCCCTCACTAGCGGGAGTTCCTACGAGCAGTACGTC.